The rows below give T cell receptor beta chains drawn from one sample of a study of beta chain features in type 1 diabetes. Sequenced by immunoSEQ multiplex PCR; TCRdb stores in-frame clones only, minus some. The sample has 220,000 or so clones; around 68% are singletons. The sample taken for sequencing was naive CD4+ T cells from blood. These receptors all stem from a man aged 25 to 40 in good health. The CDR3 runs from the conserved cysteine through the conserved F or W.

v_gene,j_gene,len,CDR3aa
TRBV29-1,TRBJ2-1,15,CSVEVRGRLYNEQFF
TRBV14,TRBJ2-5,11,CASSLGVTQYF
TRBV5-1,TRBJ2-1,11,CASSLDNEQFF
TRBV2,TRBJ2-3,15,CASRTAGDMTDTQYF
TRBV25-1,TRBJ1-6,17,CASSPGVGQGSNSPLHF
TRBV27,TRBJ2-3,14,CASSSELSPDTQYF
TRBV5-1,TRBJ2-3,16,CASSYGQTLAADTQYF
TRBV11-2,TRBJ2-7,15,CASSLVGGRYYEQYF
TRBV29-1,TRBJ2-1,15,CSVEVYLTSSNEQFF
TRBV29-1,TRBJ2-5,14,CSVDWGRGEETQYF
TRBV29-1,TRBJ2-6,14,CSVADRRGANVLTF
TRBV9,TRBJ2-6,16,CASSPQGDRAANVLTF
TRBV30,TRBJ1-2,13,CAWEQRSIYGYTF
TRBV7-9,TRBJ2-1,14,CASSFGTGYNEQFF
TRBV7-2,TRBJ2-7,15,CASSFSGRDVEPSFF
TRBV5-6,TRBJ2-7,18,CASSSGLAGGYRSYEQYF
TRBV5-1,TRBJ2-1,15,CASSLDSTGYNEQFF
TRBV11-2,TRBJ2-5,17,CASSLVVSSGKRETQYF
TRBV15,TRBJ1-6,14,CATSRGQDGSPLHF
TRBV7-2,TRBJ2-1,17,CASSLATPAVIYNEQFF
TRBV20-1,TRBJ2-3,11,CSAPHADTQYF
TRBV7-2,TRBJ2-7,13,CASSLSGVREQYF
TRBV7-9,TRBJ2-1,14,CASSSGRGYNEQFF
TRBV29-1,TRBJ2-7,13,CSIRRGSSYEQYF
TRBV5-6,TRBJ2-1,15,CASSAGQGHYNEQFF
TRBV2,TRBJ1-2,12,CAGSGNDYGYTF
TRBV4-2,TRBJ2-5,16,CASSQDQRGGLETQYF
TRBV11-2,TRBJ2-5,11,CASRGRETQYF
TRBV29-1,TRBJ2-2,15,CSVGPASGNTGELFF
TRBV4-1,TRBJ1-1,15,CASSQGQEANTEAFF
TRBV5-4,TRBJ2-5,12,CASSLGQETQYF
TRBV29-1,TRBJ2-5,14,CSVEDGADQETQYF
TRBV5-1,TRBJ2-5,16,CASSLTRGRNQETQYF
TRBV5-6,TRBJ2-3,14,CASSPGHSTDTQYF
TRBV30,TRBJ2-1,13,CAWLGGLVNEQFF
TRBV7-2,TRBJ1-2,13,CASSLQHGYGYTF
TRBV9,TRBJ1-5,14,CASSVGQGGQPQHF
TRBV30,TRBJ2-3,16,CAWSIPEDRRTDTQYF
TRBV25-1,TRBJ2-4,15,CASSERGLAKNIQYF
TRBV30,TRBJ2-1,14,CAWETSGGYNEQFF
TRBV6-4,TRBJ2-1,16,CASRSPPVELPHEQFF
TRBV30,TRBJ2-6,10,CALRFSVLTF
TRBV7-9,TRBJ2-3,12,CASSPILDTQYF
TRBV6-5,TRBJ2-7,13,CASSGRGPNEQYF
TRBV15,TRBJ2-3,15,CATSREGGDTDTQYF
TRBV11-3,TRBJ2-1,13,CASSLDGYNEQFF
TRBV29-1,TRBJ2-7,13,CSVVAGGPHEQYF
TRBV2,TRBJ2-7,15,CASSEAWGVSYEQYF
TRBV5-1,TRBJ2-5,15,CASSLSGEGRGTQYF
TRBV9,TRBJ1-2,12,CASSVEGYGYTF
TRBV7-2,TRBJ2-1,14,CASSFQSFNNEQFF
TRBV30,TRBJ2-7,12,CAWREAKYEQYF
TRBV6-5,TRBJ1-2,13,CASSLTGVEGYTF
TRBV5-1,TRBJ2-1,15,CACSRELALRNEQFF
TRBV6-5,TRBJ1-1,15,CASSYSLSMNTEAFF